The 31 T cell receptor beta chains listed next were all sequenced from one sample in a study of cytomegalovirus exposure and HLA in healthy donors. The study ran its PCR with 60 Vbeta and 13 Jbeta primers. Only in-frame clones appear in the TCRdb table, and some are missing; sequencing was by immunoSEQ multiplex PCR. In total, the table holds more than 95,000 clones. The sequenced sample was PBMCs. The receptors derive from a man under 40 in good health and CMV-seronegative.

The CDR3 region is CASSPPGQDTYEQYF. DNA of the CDR3: TGTGCCAGCAGCCCACCGGGACAGGACACCTACGAGCAGTACTTC. This rearrangement joins TRBV5-4 to TRBJ2-7; 8 bases are a match to TRBD1. J lost 2 bases, V lost 4 bases, and 8 bases had no gene match. The CDR3 runs to 15 residues. Per germline, CDR1 SGHNT and CDR2 YYREEE (reference sequence).

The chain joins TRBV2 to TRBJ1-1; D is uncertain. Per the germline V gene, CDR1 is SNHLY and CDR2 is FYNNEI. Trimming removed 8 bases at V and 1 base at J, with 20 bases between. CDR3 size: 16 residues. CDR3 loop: CASGGQYRSSNTEAFF. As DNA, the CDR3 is TGTGCCAGCGGAGGGCAGTACCGTTCTTCGAACACTGAAGCTTTCTTT.

The CDR3 DNA sequence: TGTGCCAGTAGTATAGATCGAGGGTCGTCGGGGGTCGGGGAGCTGTTTTTT. The encoded protein is CASSIDRGSSGVGELFF. The rearrangement links TRBV19 to TRBJ2-2; the D gene is possibly TRBD2 (6 bases). Deletions cut 0 bases from V and 7 bases from J, with 18 bases between. The CDR3 is 17 residues long. The germline V gene has CDR1 LNHDA and CDR2 SQIVND (reference sequence).

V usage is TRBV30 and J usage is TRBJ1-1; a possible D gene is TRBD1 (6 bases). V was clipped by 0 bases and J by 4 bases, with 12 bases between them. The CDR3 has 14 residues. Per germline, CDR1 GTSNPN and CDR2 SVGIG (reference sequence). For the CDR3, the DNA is TGTGCCTGGAGTGTTTTGGGGGCGGCCACTGAAGCTTTCTTT. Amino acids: CAWSVLGAATEAFF.

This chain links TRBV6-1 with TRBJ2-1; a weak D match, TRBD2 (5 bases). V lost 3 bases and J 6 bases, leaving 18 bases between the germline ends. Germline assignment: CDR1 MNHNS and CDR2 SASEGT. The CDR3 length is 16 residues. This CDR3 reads CASSDGDYPQINEQFF. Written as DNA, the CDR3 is TGTGCCAGCAGTGACGGTGACTACCCCCAAATCAATGAGCAGTTCTTC.

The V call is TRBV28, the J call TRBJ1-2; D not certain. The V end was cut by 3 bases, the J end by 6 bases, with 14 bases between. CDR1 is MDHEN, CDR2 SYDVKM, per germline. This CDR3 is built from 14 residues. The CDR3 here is CASSLRGSKDGYTF. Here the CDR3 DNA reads TGTGCCAGCAGTTTGCGAGGGTCTAAGGATGGCTACACCTTC.

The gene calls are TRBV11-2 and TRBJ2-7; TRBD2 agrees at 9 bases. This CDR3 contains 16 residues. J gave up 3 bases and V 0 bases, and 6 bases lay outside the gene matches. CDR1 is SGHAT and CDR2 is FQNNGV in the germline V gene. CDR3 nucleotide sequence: TGTGCCAGCAGCTTAGATCCTAGCGGGACTTTCTACGAGCAGTACTTC. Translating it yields CASSLDPSGTFYEQYF.

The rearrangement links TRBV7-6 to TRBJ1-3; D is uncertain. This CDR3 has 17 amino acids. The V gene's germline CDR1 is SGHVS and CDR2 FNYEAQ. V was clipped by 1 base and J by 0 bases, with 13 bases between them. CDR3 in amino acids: CASSLDRGEGSGNTIYF. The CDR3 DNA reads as TGTGCCAGCAGCTTAGACCGTGGGGAGGGCTCTGGAAACACCATATATTTT.

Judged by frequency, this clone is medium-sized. The CDR3 reads CASSSEQGVTPYYEQYF. CDR3 nucleotides: TGTGCCAGCAGCTCGGAACAGGGGGTAACCCCCTACTACGAGCAGTACTTC. The chain links TRBV5-6 to TRBJ2-7, with 8 bases identical to TRBD1. The CDR3 contains 17 residues. The trim removed 3 bases at V and 3 bases at J, leaving 14 bases unmatched. The germline V gene has CDR1 SGHDT and CDR2 YYEEEE.

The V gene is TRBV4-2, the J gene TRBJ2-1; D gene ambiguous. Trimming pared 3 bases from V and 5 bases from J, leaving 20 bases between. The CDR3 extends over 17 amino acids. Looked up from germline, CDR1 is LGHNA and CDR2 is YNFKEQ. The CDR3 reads CASSHPPRQRQNNEQFF. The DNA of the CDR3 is TGTGCCAGCAGCCATCCTCCCCGGCAGCGCCAGAACAATGAGCAGTTCTTC.

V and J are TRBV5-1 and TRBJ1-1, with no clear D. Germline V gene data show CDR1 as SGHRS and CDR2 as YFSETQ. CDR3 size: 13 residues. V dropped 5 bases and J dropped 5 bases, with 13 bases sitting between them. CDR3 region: CASRAERATEAFF. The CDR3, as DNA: TGCGCCAGCAGAGCGGAGCGGGCTACTGAAGCTTTCTTT.

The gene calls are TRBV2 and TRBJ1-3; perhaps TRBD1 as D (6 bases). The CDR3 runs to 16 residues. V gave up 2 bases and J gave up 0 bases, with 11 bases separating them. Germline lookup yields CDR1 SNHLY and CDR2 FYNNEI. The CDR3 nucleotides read TGTGCCAGCAGTGAACCCGGACAGCTCTCTGGAAACACCATATATTTT. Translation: CASSEPGQLSGNTIYF.

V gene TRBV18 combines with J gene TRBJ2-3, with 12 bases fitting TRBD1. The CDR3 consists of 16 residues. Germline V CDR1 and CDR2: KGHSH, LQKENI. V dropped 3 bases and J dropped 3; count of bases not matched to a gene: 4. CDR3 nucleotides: TGTGCCAGCTCACCCGGGACAGGGGGCAGGACAGATACGCAGTATTTT. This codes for CASSPGTGGRTDTQYF.

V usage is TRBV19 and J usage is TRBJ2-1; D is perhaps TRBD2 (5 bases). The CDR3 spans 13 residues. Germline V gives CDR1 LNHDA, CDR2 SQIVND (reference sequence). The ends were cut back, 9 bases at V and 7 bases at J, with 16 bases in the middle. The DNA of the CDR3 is TGTGCCAGCAGAGGGCGTGGTGGGAATGAGCAGTTCTTC. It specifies CASRGRGGNEQFF.

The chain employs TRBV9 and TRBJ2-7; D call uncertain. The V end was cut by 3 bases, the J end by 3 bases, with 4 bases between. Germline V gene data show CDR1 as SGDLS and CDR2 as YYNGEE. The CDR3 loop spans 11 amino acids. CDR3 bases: TGTGCCAGCAGCGGAGACTACGAGCAGTACTTC. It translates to CASSGDYEQYF.

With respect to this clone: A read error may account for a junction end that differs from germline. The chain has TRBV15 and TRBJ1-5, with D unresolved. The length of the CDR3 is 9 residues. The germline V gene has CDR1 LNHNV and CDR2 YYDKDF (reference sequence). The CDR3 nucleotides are TGTGCCACCAGCCGGGTATACCTTTTC. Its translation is CATSRVYLF.

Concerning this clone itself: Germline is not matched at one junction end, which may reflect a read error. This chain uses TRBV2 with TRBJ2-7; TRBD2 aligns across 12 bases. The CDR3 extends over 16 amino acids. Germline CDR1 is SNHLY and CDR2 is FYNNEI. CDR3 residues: CASSVLAGGPSHEQYF. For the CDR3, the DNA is TGTGCCAGCAGTGTCCTAGCGGGAGGGCCCTCCCACGAGCAGTACTTC. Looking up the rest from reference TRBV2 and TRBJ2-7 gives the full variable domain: EPEVTQTPSHQVTQMGQEVILRCVPISNHLYFYWYRQILGQKVEFLVSFYNNEISEKSEIFDDQFSVERPDGSNFTLKIRSTKLEDSAMYFCASSVLAGGPSHEQYFGPGTRLTVT.

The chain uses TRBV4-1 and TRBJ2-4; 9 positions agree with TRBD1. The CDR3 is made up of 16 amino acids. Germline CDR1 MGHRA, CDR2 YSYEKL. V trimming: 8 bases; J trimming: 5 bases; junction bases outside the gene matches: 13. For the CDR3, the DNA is TGCGCCAGCCCACGGGACAGGGATCGAGGAGAAAACATTCAGTACTTC. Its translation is CASPRDRDRGENIQYF.

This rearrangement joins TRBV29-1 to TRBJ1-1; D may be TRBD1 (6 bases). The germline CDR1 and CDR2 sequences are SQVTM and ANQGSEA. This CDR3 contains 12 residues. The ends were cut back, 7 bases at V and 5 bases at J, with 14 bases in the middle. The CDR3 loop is CSGGEGETEAFF. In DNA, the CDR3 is TGCAGCGGAGGTGAGGGGGAGACTGAAGCTTTCTTT.

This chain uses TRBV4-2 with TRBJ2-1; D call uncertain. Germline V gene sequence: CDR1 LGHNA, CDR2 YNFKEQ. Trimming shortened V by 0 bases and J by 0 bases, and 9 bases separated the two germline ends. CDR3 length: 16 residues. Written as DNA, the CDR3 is TGTGCCAGCAGCCAAGATGCCAGCGACTCCTACAATGAGCAGTTCTTC. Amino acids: CASSQDASDSYNEQFF.

CDR3 amino acids: CASSISFGEQYF. CDR3 nucleotides: TGTGCCAGTAGTATAAGTTTCGGGGAGCAGTACTTC. The rearrangement joins TRBV19 to TRBJ2-7; D remains unclear. Per germline, CDR1 LNHDA and CDR2 SQIVND (reference sequence). This CDR3 spans 12 amino acids. Trimming left V 2 bases short and J 7 bases short, with 9 bases between.

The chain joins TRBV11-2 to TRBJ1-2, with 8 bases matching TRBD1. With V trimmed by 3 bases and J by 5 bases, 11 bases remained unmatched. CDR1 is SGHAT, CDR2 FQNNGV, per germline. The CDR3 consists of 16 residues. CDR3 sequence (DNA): TGTGCCAGCAGCTTGCCTTCCGCAGGGGGCGCTTATGGCTACACCTTC. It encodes CASSLPSAGGAYGYTF.

The CDR3 sequence: CASSPTWASGSVGTQYF. The CDR3 nucleotides are TGTGCCAGCAGTCCCACTTGGGCTAGCGGGTCGGTAGGTACGCAGTATTTT. The genes are TRBV27 and TRBJ2-3; 8 nucleotides line up with TRBD2. After removal of 5 bases from V and 8 bases from J, the junction contained 18 bases not matched to a gene. Germline CDR1 is MNHEY and CDR2 is SMNVEV (reference sequence). The CDR3 contains 17 residues.

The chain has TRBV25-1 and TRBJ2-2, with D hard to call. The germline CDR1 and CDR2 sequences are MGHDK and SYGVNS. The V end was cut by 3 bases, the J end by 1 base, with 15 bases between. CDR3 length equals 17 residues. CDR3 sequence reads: CASSDPQPAGNTGELFF. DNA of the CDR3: TGTGCCAGCAGTGATCCCCAACCGGCAGGGAACACCGGGGAGCTGTTTTTT.

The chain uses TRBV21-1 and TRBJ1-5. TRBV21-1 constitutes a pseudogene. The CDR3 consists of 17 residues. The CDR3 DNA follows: TGTGCCAGCAGCAAAGACCGGGGTAGCACGAGCAATCAGCCCCAGCATTTT. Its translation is CASSKDRGSTSNQPQHF.

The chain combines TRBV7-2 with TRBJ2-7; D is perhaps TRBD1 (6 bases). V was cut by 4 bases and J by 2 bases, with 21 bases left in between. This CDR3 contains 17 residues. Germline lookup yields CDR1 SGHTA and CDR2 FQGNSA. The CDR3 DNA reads TGTGCCAGCAGCTCCCTTAGTGGGGACAAGCCTCCCTACGAGCAGTACTTC. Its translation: CASSSLSGDKPPYEQYF.

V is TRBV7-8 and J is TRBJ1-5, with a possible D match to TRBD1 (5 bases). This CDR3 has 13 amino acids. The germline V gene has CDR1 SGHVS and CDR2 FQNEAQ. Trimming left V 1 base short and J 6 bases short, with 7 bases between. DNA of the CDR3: TGTGCCAGCAGCTTAGATAGGGGTCAGCCCCAGCATTTT. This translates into CASSLDRGQPQHF.

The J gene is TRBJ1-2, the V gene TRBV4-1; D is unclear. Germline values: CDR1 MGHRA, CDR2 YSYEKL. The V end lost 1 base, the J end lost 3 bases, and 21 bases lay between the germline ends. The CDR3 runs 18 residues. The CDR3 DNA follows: TGCGCCAGCAGCCAAGGCGGGAGGTCCGCCCATCCTTACTATGGCTACACCTTC. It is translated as CASSQGGRSAHPYYGYTF.

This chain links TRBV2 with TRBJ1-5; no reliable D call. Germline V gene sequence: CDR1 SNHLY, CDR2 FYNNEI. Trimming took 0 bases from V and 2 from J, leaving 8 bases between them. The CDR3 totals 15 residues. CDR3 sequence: CASSEADGGNQPQHF. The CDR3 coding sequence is TGTGCCAGCAGTGAAGCGGACGGGGGCAATCAGCCCCAGCATTTT.

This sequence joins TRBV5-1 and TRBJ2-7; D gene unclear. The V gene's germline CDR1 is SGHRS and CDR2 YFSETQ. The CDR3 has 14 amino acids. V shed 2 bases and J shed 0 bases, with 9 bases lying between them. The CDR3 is CASSFETPSYEQYF. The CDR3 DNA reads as TGCGCCAGCAGCTTCGAGACTCCCTCCTACGAGCAGTACTTC.

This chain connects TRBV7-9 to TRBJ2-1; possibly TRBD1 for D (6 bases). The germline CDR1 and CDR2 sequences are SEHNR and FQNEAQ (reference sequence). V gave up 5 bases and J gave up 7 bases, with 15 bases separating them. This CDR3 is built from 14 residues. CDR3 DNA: TGTGCCAGCAGCGAGAGCGATAGGGGGAATGAGCAGTTCTTC. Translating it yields CASSESDRGNEQFF.